These 23 T cell receptor beta chains were all obtained from the same sample, sequenced in a study of tumor-infiltrating lymphocytes in oesophageal squamous cell carcinoma. TCRdb reanalysed the PCR reads using MiXCR and keeps one entry per CDR3 protein. The profile shows 20,000 to 25,000 distinct CDR3 sequences, 36% of them singletons. Sequencing used esophageal tumor tissue. Receptors originate from a male donor with esophageal squamous cell carcinoma.

The chain carries TRBV6-1 and TRBJ1-5, with 7 bases aligning to TRBD1. The CDR3 spans 13 residues. Germline-derived CDR1 and CDR2 are MNHNS and SASEGT. V gave up 8 bases and J gave up 5 bases; unmatched junction bases: 6. The CDR3 region has the DNA TGTGCCAGCCAGACAGGGTTTGATCAGCCCCAGCATTTT. Protein product: CASQTGFDQPQHF.

The V gene is TRBV6-1, the J gene TRBJ2-1, with D perhaps matching TRBD1 or TRBD2 (5 bases each). The CDR3 runs 13 residues. Germline values: CDR1 MNHNS, CDR2 SASEGT. Trimming removed 5 bases at V and 16 bases at J, with 21 bases between. Here the CDR3 reads CASSYGGVIEAFF. The CDR3, as DNA: TGTGCCAGCAGTTATGGGGGAGTCATTGAAGCTTTCTTC.

V usage is TRBV4-2 and J usage is TRBJ2-4; D is perhaps TRBD1 or TRBD2 (5 bases each). Germline V gene sequence: CDR1 LGHNA, CDR2 YNFKEQ. This CDR3 is built from 12 residues. Trimming took 0 bases from V and 15 from J, leaving 12 bases between them. The CDR3, as DNA: TGTGCCAGCAGCCAAGATTCAGGGAGAGCGTACTTC. Translating gives CASSQDSGRAYF.

At least ten counts were recorded for this clonotype. One junction end disagrees with the germline gene, perhaps due to a read error. The chain is built from TRBV6-1 and TRBJ1-6, with D hard to call. CDR1 and CDR2 (germline): MNHNS, SASEGT. The CDR3 runs to 14 residues. The CDR3 nucleotides read TGTGCCAGCAGTGAAGATATCGGAAATTCGCCCCTCCACTTT. It specifies CASSEDIGNSPLHF.

This chain joins TRBV6-1 and TRBJ2-5, with 9 bases lining up with TRBD1. The DNA end is a closer match to TRBJ2-7, so the J assignment may be wrong. This CDR3 is built from 15 residues. CDR1 and CDR2 (germline): MNHNS, SASEGT. CDR3 nucleotides: TGTGCCAGCAGTGAAGGACAGGGGGGCTCCTACGAGCAGTACTTC. It encodes CASSEGQGGSYEQYF.

Of note for this clonotype: One end of the junction varies from germline; a read error may be responsible. J is TRBJ2-5 and V is TRBV7-7; 7 nucleotides match TRBD1. CDR1 is SSHAT and CDR2 is FNYEAQ in the germline V gene (reference sequence). The CDR3 runs 15 residues. The CDR3 nucleotides are TGTGCTAGCAGCTTAGCGTCGACAGGGTACGAGACCCAGTACTTC. Protein product: CASSLASTGYETQYF. Drawing the rest from reference TRBV7-7 and TRBJ2-5, the complete variable domain is GAGVSQSPRYKVTKRGQDVTLRCDPISSHATLYWYQQALGQGPEFLTYFNYEAQPDKSGLPSDRFSAERPEGSISTLTIQRTEQRDSAMYRCASSLASTGYETQYFGPGTRLLVL.

This clonotype has ten or more counts. The rearrangement links TRBV11-2 to TRBJ1-3; the D gene is possibly TRBD1 (6 bases). V lost 1 base and J lost 4, with 14 bases in between. The CDR3 is 16 amino acids. Germline values: CDR1 SGHAT, CDR2 FQNNGV. The DNA for the CDR3 is TGTGCCAGCAGCTTAGTTCCAGGGGCGGGAGGAAACACCATATATTTT. This translates into CASSLVPGAGGNTIYF. Based on the CDR3 plus reference TRBV11-2 and TRBJ1-3, the full variable domain is EAGVAQSPRYKIIEKRQSVAFWCNPISGHATLYWYQQILGQGPKLLIQFQNNGVVDDSQLPKDRFSAERLKGVDSTLKIQPAKLEDSAVYLCASSLVPGAGGNTIYFGEGSWLTVV.

This clonotype was recorded many times. The chain uses TRBV4-3 and TRBJ2-7; 7 bases align to TRBD1. Germline CDR1 reads LGHNA; CDR2 reads YSLEER. V was clipped by 4 bases and J by 2 bases; unmatched bases: 2. This CDR3 is 13 amino acids long. The CDR3 DNA reads TGCGCCAGCAGCCCCGGACAGGCCTACGAGCAGTACTTC. As protein: CASSPGQAYEQYF.

This clonotype was observed once. Written as DNA, the CDR3 is TGTGCCAGCAGCCCATCAGGAGAATACACTGAAGCTTTCTTT. The encoded protein is CASSPSGEYTEAFF. The rearrangement uses TRBV11-3 and TRBJ1-1; D not certain. The germline V gene encodes CDR1 SGHNT and CDR2 YENEEA. V lost 5 bases and J lost 3, with 13 bases in between. The CDR3 covers 14 residues.

This sequence joins TRBV3-1 and TRBJ2-1; D might be TRBD1 (6 bases). The DNA end lines up better with TRBJ2-7; the J call may be wrong. CDR3 length: 12 residues. Germline V gene sequence: CDR1 LGHDT, CDR2 YNNKEL (reference sequence). The CDR3 here is CASSLTGGEQYF. The DNA of the CDR3 is TGTGCCAGCAGTCTGACAGGTGGCGAGCAGTACTTC.

This clonotype was observed many times. The rearrangement uses TRBV10-3 and TRBJ2-7, with D maybe TRBD1 (6 bases). The CDR3 spans 13 residues. The germline CDR1 and CDR2 sequences are ENHRY and SYGVKD. Trimming stripped 5 bases from V and 2 bases from J, with 10 bases between. The CDR3 region has the DNA TGTGCCATCAGTTTGACAGGAGCCTACGAGCAGTACTTC. It specifies CAISLTGAYEQYF.

A note on this clonotype: The missing conserved phenylalanine or tryptophan at the end of this CDR3 makes a read error likely. Because the CDR3's place on the DNA is in doubt, the DNA is left out and the CDR3 is given as listed by TCRdb. The J gene is TRBJ2-7, the V gene TRBV7-9; TRBD2, the table's D call, was not compared with the DNA. The CDR3 is made up of 18 amino acids, end residues included. Germline V CDR1 and CDR2: SEHNR, FQNEAQ (reference sequence). CDR3 sequence: CASSLGPWGLEARQYFGA.

This clonotype was recorded many times. The chain combines TRBV28 with TRBJ1-4, with a possible D match to TRBD1 (5 bases). The CDR3 consists of 14 residues. In germline, CDR1 is MDHEN, CDR2 SYDVKM. Trimming left V 2 bases short and J 6 bases short, with 10 bases between. CDR3 sequence reads: CASSLGGGYEKLFF. Here the CDR3 DNA reads TGTGCCAGCAGTTTAGGGGGGGGGTATGAAAAACTGTTTTTT.

V gene TRBV4-3 combines with J gene TRBJ1-1; TRBD1 is a possible D gene (6 bases). The CDR3 extends over 15 amino acids. The germline V and J ends were trimmed by 4 bases and 0 bases, with 12 bases remaining between them. Per germline, CDR1 LGHNA and CDR2 YSLEER. The CDR3 reads CASSPGAGMNTEAFF. The CDR3 DNA is TGCGCCAGCAGCCCAGGGGCAGGTATGAACACTGAAGCTTTCTTT.

Points on this clonotype: A clone one base away is much larger, so this may be a read error. The chain is built from TRBV19 and TRBJ2-3, with D tentatively TRBD2 (6 bases). The J call may be in error: the DNA end matches TRBJ2-7 better. CDR1 and CDR2 (germline): LNHDA, SQIVND (reference sequence). The CDR3 runs 14 residues. The DNA for the CDR3 is TGTGCCAGTAGTATAGCTGCTAGCGTAAATGAGCAGTACTTC. Amino acid sequence: CASSIAASVNEQYF.

The chain couples TRBV7-8 to TRBJ2-5; no clear D gene. CDR1 and CDR2 from the germline V gene are SGHVS and FQNEAQ. The CDR3 spans 14 residues. The V gene lost 5 bases and the J gene lost 5 bases, with 15 bases spanning the gap. The CDR3 coding sequence is TGTGCCAGCAGCCCTGGACGGCCGCCTGAGACCCAGTACTTC. It specifies CASSPGRPPETQYF.

V gene TRBV12-3 or TRBV12-4 combines with J gene TRBJ2-5; D remains unclear. There are 15 residues in the CDR3. The germline V and J ends were trimmed by 3 bases and 1 base, with 12 bases remaining between them. This CDR3 is CASSFYPARQETQYF. The CDR3 DNA is TGTGCCAGCAGTTTTTACCCGGCCCGCCAAGAGACCCAGTACTTC.

Many counts were recorded for this clonotype. The chain links TRBV6-6 to TRBJ1-1; D is unresolved. Trimming stripped 0 bases from V and 3 bases from J, with 5 bases between. Germline CDR1 reads MNHNY; CDR2 reads SVGAGI (reference sequence). There are 13 residues in the CDR3. The CDR3 DNA reads TGTGCCAGCAGTTACTCCTCGGACACTGAAGCTTTCTTT. Translation: CASSYSSDTEAFF.

This clonotype was detected many times. The rearrangement joins TRBV11-2 to TRBJ1-4; D remains ambiguous. The germline gives CDR1 SGHAT, CDR2 FQNNGV. The V gene lost 3 bases and the J gene lost 0 bases, with 8 bases spanning the gap. There are 15 residues in the CDR3. The CDR3 nucleotides are TGTGCCAGCAGCTTGGGGATTGCAACTAATGAAAAACTGTTTTTT. This translates into CASSLGIATNEKLFF.

This clonotype is judged medium-sized. The chain links TRBV7-3 to TRBJ1-2; D unresolved. CDR3 size: 14 residues. Germline V gives CDR1 SGHTA, CDR2 FQGTGA. Trimming took 0 bases from V and 2 from J, leaving 7 bases between them. CDR3 DNA: TGTGCCAGCAGCTTAACCCCAGGAAACTATGGCTACACCTTC. As protein: CASSLTPGNYGYTF.

V is TRBV7-6 and J is TRBJ2-3; tentatively, D is TRBD1 or TRBD2 (5 bases each). The J call may be mistaken, given a closer DNA end match to TRBJ2-7. Germline-derived CDR1 and CDR2 are SGHVS and FNYEAQ. This CDR3 has 13 amino acids. CDR3 coding DNA: TGTGCCAGCAGTCGAGGGCAAAGGGGTGAGCAGTACTTC. Translating it yields CASSRGQRGEQYF.

This clonotype was detected only a few times. The rearrangement links TRBV7-6 to TRBJ2-1; D might be TRBD1 or TRBD2, each matching 5 bases. The CDR3 runs to 19 residues. The germline V gene has CDR1 SGHVS and CDR2 FNYEAQ. V gave up 6 bases and J gave up 9 bases, with 33 bases separating them. The DNA of the CDR3 is TGTGCCAGCAGTCAAAGCGACGGACTGGCCACGGTAGGACAATTTGAGCAGTTCTTC. This translates into CASSQSDGLATVGQFEQFF.

V is TRBV6-1 and J is TRBJ2-3; 7 bases match TRBD1. Judging by the DNA end, TRBJ1-1 fits better; the J call may be wrong. Germline loops: CDR1 MNHNS, CDR2 SASEGT. The CDR3 contains 14 residues. CDR3 in DNA: TGTGCCAGCAGTGCAGGGGGATTAGACACTGAAGCTTTCTTT. The encoded protein is CASSAGGLDTEAFF.